These T cell receptor beta chains were read from a single sample in a study of shared clonotypes between healthy human individuals. Some clones are missing from TCRdb's copy, which holds only in-frame ones; the method was immunoSEQ multiplex PCR. The table lists over a million clones, about 75% of them singletons. The sample taken for sequencing was memory CD4+ T cells sorted from blood. Every receptor here comes from a man between 18 and 29 years old in good health. The CDR3 runs from the conserved cysteine through the conserved F or W. Fields, in order: J gene, clone size, V gene, D gene, CDR3 protein, CDR3 DNA. D genes are given only for firm matches. Not all rows give a size; the values are once, few, many and, for expanded clones, a class.

j_gene: TRBJ1-6; abundance: .; v_gene: TRBV9; d_gene: TRBD1; CDR3aa: CASSSTPGQTNSPLHF; CDR3nt: TGTGCCAGCAGCTCCACTCCGGGACAGACCAATTCACCCCTCCACTTT
j_gene: TRBJ1-5; abundance: .; v_gene: TRBV15; d_gene: .; CDR3aa: CATSRDVQGNQPQHF; CDR3nt: TGTGCCACCAGCAGAGACGTACAGGGCAATCAGCCCCAGCATTTT
j_gene: TRBJ2-5; abundance: .; v_gene: TRBV9; d_gene: .; CDR3aa: CASSAGTGLIQETQYF; CDR3nt: TGTGCCAGCAGCGCGGGAACGGGTCTAATACAAGAGACCCAGTACTTC
j_gene: TRBJ1-5; abundance: .; v_gene: TRBV4-2; d_gene: .; CDR3aa: CASSQGSPGGLNQPQHF; CDR3nt: TGTGCCAGCAGCCAAGGGTCTCCAGGCGGGCTAAATCAGCCCCAGCATTTT
j_gene: TRBJ1-1; abundance: .; v_gene: TRBV2; d_gene: .; CDR3aa: CASRGMNTEAFF; CDR3nt: TGTGCCAGCAGGGGGATGAACACTGAAGCTTTCTTT
j_gene: TRBJ2-1; abundance: .; v_gene: TRBV5-6; d_gene: .; CDR3aa: CASRAMTGRGSNEQFF; CDR3nt: TGTGCCAGCAGAGCTATGACAGGTCGAGGTTCCAATGAGCAGTTCTTC
j_gene: TRBJ1-2; abundance: .; v_gene: TRBV28; d_gene: TRBD1; CDR3aa: CASREGQEVFGYTF; CDR3nt: TGTGCCAGCAGGGAGGGACAGGAAGTATTTGGCTACACCTTC
j_gene: TRBJ2-7; abundance: .; v_gene: TRBV6-5; d_gene: .; CDR3aa: CASSYQGFPDYEQYF; CDR3nt: TGTGCCAGCAGTTACCAAGGGTTCCCGGACTACGAGCAGTACTTC
j_gene: TRBJ2-7; abundance: once; v_gene: TRBV30; d_gene: .; CDR3aa: CAWSVPGPTYEQYF; CDR3nt: TGTGCCTGGAGTGTACCGGGTCCGACCTACGAGCAGTACTTC
j_gene: TRBJ1-2; abundance: .; v_gene: TRBV18; d_gene: .; CDR3aa: CASSPKQGTPHGYTF; CDR3nt: TGTGCCAGCTCACCTAAACAAGGGACACCCCATGGCTACACCTTC
j_gene: TRBJ2-1; abundance: .; v_gene: TRBV5-1; d_gene: TRBD1; CDR3aa: CASSSLRLDRDGNEQFF; CDR3nt: TGCGCCAGCAGCTCCCTTCGCCTTGACAGGGACGGAAATGAGCAGTTCTTC
j_gene: TRBJ2-7; abundance: .; v_gene: TRBV2; d_gene: .; CDR3aa: CASSGRSYEQYF; CDR3nt: TGTGCCAGCAGTGGGCGGTCCTACGAGCAGTACTTC
j_gene: TRBJ1-5; abundance: .; v_gene: TRBV30; d_gene: TRBD1; CDR3aa: CAWMEGTAGGLISQPQHF; CDR3nt: TGTGCCTGGATGGAAGGGACAGCGGGAGGGCTGATAAGTCAGCCCCAGCATTTT
j_gene: TRBJ1-3; abundance: .; v_gene: TRBV28; d_gene: .; CDR3aa: CASHRSGSGNTIYF; CDR3nt: TGTGCCAGCCATAGGAGCGGATCTGGAAACACCATATATTTT
j_gene: TRBJ1-4; abundance: .; v_gene: TRBV25-1; d_gene: .; CDR3aa: CASSDGSSSRANEKLFF; CDR3nt: TGTGCCAGCAGTGACGGCAGTTCCTCTCGGGCTAATGAAAAACTGTTTTTT
j_gene: TRBJ2-6; abundance: .; v_gene: TRBV30; d_gene: .; CDR3aa: CAWSVRGRSLWGANVLTF; CDR3nt: TGTGCCTGGAGTGTACGGGGCAGGTCCCTATGGGGGGCCAACGTCCTGACTTTC
j_gene: TRBJ2-5; abundance: once; v_gene: TRBV7-2; d_gene: .; CDR3aa: CASSPRRGREETQYF; CDR3nt: TGTGCCAGCAGCCCCAGAAGAGGTCGGGAAGAGACCCAGTACTTC
j_gene: TRBJ1-5; abundance: .; v_gene: TRBV4-1; d_gene: .; CDR3aa: CASSQVQPRSRGNQPQHF; CDR3nt: TGCGCCAGCAGCCAAGTTCAACCCCGATCCCGGGGCAATCAGCCCCAGCATTTT
j_gene: TRBJ2-7; abundance: .; v_gene: TRBV7-2; d_gene: TRBD1; CDR3aa: CASSLAGTGSYEQYF; CDR3nt: TGTGCCAGCAGCTTAGCGGGGACAGGGTCCTACGAGCAGTACTTC
j_gene: TRBJ2-5; abundance: .; v_gene: TRBV7-2; d_gene: TRBD2; CDR3aa: CASSRGLADQETQYF; CDR3nt: TGTGCCAGCAGCCGAGGACTAGCGGACCAAGAGACCCAGTACTTC
j_gene: TRBJ2-1; abundance: .; v_gene: TRBV6-5; d_gene: .; CDR3aa: CASSISGSYNEQFF; CDR3nt: TGTGCCAGCAGTATAAGCGGCTCCTACAATGAGCAGTTCTTC
j_gene: TRBJ2-5; abundance: .; v_gene: TRBV15; d_gene: .; CDR3aa: CATSRAPGSQETQYF; CDR3nt: TGTGCCACCAGCAGAGCCCCGGGAAGCCAAGAGACCCAGTACTTC
j_gene: TRBJ1-2; abundance: .; v_gene: TRBV5-6; d_gene: .; CDR3aa: CASSLWSPVGYTF; CDR3nt: TGTGCCAGCAGCTTGTGGAGTCCCGTCGGCTACACCTTC
j_gene: TRBJ2-7; abundance: .; v_gene: TRBV6-5; d_gene: TRBD1; CDR3aa: CASSLNRGYEQYF; CDR3nt: TGTGCCAGCAGTTTAAACAGGGGTTACGAGCAGTACTTC
j_gene: TRBJ1-1; abundance: .; v_gene: TRBV6-6; d_gene: .; CDR3aa: CASSSPDSMNTEAFF; CDR3nt: TGTGCCAGCAGTTCCCCGGACAGCATGAACACTGAAGCTTTCTTT
j_gene: TRBJ2-5; abundance: .; v_gene: TRBV6-5; d_gene: TRBD2; CDR3aa: CASSYLAGGPTETQYF; CDR3nt: TGTGCCAGCAGTTATCTAGCGGGAGGGCCGACCGAGACCCAGTACTTC
j_gene: TRBJ2-7; abundance: .; v_gene: TRBV2; d_gene: .; CDR3aa: CASSANGLVGYF; CDR3nt: TGTGCCAGCAGTGCTAACGGACTCGTCGGGTACTTC
j_gene: TRBJ1-2; abundance: .; v_gene: TRBV29-1; d_gene: .; CDR3aa: CSVTRPNYGYTF; CDR3nt: TGCAGCGTTACTCGGCCCAACTATGGCTACACCTTC
j_gene: TRBJ2-2; abundance: .; v_gene: TRBV6-5; d_gene: .; CDR3aa: CASRATDTNTGELFF; CDR3nt: TGTGCCAGCAGGGCGACCGATACGAACACCGGGGAGCTGTTTTTT
j_gene: TRBJ2-3; abundance: .; v_gene: TRBV9; d_gene: TRBD2; CDR3aa: CASSQRGGAIDTQYF; CDR3nt: TGTGCCAGCAGTCAACGGGGGGGCGCCATAGATACGCAGTATTTT
j_gene: TRBJ2-5; abundance: .; v_gene: TRBV28; d_gene: .; CDR3aa: CASSLVAPAETQYF; CDR3nt: TGTGCCAGCAGTTTAGTAGCACCGGCAGAGACCCAGTACTTC
j_gene: TRBJ1-3; abundance: .; v_gene: TRBV19; d_gene: TRBD1; CDR3aa: CASRTPGTAGNTIYF; CDR3nt: TGTGCCAGTAGGACCCCCGGGACAGCTGGAAACACCATATATTTT
j_gene: TRBJ1-5; abundance: .; v_gene: TRBV19; d_gene: TRBD1; CDR3aa: CASSVKRGPQPQHF; CDR3nt: TGTGCCAGTAGTGTAAAGAGGGGGCCTCAGCCCCAGCATTTT
j_gene: TRBJ2-7; abundance: .; v_gene: TRBV7-9; d_gene: .; CDR3aa: CASSWEVAGHWYEQYF; CDR3nt: TGTGCCAGCAGCTGGGAGGTGGCAGGGCATTGGTACGAGCAGTACTTC
j_gene: TRBJ1-1; abundance: .; v_gene: TRBV11-2; d_gene: .; CDR3aa: CASSGRGPGRAFF; CDR3nt: TGTGCCAGCAGCGGAAGGGGTCCGGGGAGGGCTTTCTTT
j_gene: TRBJ1-2; abundance: .; v_gene: TRBV7-6; d_gene: TRBD1; CDR3aa: CASSLGGRGQLGYTF; CDR3nt: TGTGCCAGCAGCTTAGGCGGCAGGGGGCAGCTAGGCTACACCTTC
j_gene: TRBJ2-3; abundance: .; v_gene: TRBV5-1; d_gene: .; CDR3aa: CASSSLGGDTDTQYF; CDR3nt: TGCGCCAGCAGCTCTTTGGGGGGCGACACAGATACGCAGTATTTT
j_gene: TRBJ1-6; abundance: .; v_gene: TRBV30; d_gene: .; CDR3aa: CAWIRSYNSPLHF; CDR3nt: TGTGCCTGGATTAGGAGCTATAATTCACCCCTCCACTTT
j_gene: TRBJ2-7; abundance: many; v_gene: TRBV9; d_gene: TRBD1; CDR3aa: CASSARGLISEQYF; CDR3nt: TGTGCCAGCAGCGCCAGGGGGCTCATAAGCGAGCAGTACTTC
j_gene: TRBJ1-2; abundance: .; v_gene: TRBV9; d_gene: .; CDR3aa: CASSVGASYGYTF; CDR3nt: TGTGCCAGCAGCGTAGGTGCGAGTTATGGCTACACCTTC
j_gene: TRBJ2-3; abundance: .; v_gene: TRBV10-3; d_gene: .; CDR3aa: CATQGYTDTQYF; CDR3nt: TGTGCCACCCAGGGGTACACAGATACGCAGTATTTT
j_gene: TRBJ1-3; abundance: .; v_gene: TRBV9; d_gene: TRBD1; CDR3aa: CASSGQGAGNTIYF; CDR3nt: TGTGCCAGCAGCGGACAGGGGGCTGGAAACACCATATATTTT
j_gene: TRBJ2-3; abundance: once; v_gene: TRBV5-4; d_gene: TRBD2; CDR3aa: CASSSGGLASTDTQYF; CDR3nt: TGTGCCAGCAGCTCGGGGGGACTAGCGAGCACAGATACGCAGTATTTT
j_gene: TRBJ2-4; abundance: .; v_gene: TRBV19; d_gene: TRBD1; CDR3aa: CASTAPGQGVDIQYF; CDR3nt: TGTGCCAGTACCGCTCCGGGACAGGGTGTAGACATTCAGTACTTC
j_gene: TRBJ1-5; abundance: .; v_gene: TRBV15; d_gene: .; CDR3aa: CAILTKGRKPNQPQHF; CDR3nt: TGTGCCATCCTCACTAAGGGACGAAAGCCTAATCAGCCCCAGCATTTT
j_gene: TRBJ1-2; abundance: .; v_gene: TRBV27; d_gene: TRBD1; CDR3aa: CASSLTGAKGYTF; CDR3nt: TGTGCCAGCAGTTTAACAGGGGCAAAAGGCTACACCTTC
j_gene: TRBJ2-6; abundance: few; v_gene: TRBV28; d_gene: TRBD2; CDR3aa: CASSFGLAGGSSGANVLTF; CDR3nt: TGTGCCAGCAGTTTTGGACTAGCGGGGGGGTCCTCTGGGGCCAACGTCCTGACTTTC
j_gene: TRBJ2-7; abundance: .; v_gene: TRBV30; d_gene: .; CDR3aa: CAWRPGPGYEQYF; CDR3nt: TGTGCCTGGAGGCCGGGACCCGGCTACGAGCAGTACTTC
j_gene: TRBJ2-7; abundance: .; v_gene: TRBV7-8; d_gene: TRBD2; CDR3aa: CASSPRLAGGRETYEQYF; CDR3nt: TGTGCCAGCAGCCCTAGACTAGCGGGGGGCCGAGAAACCTACGAGCAGTACTTC
j_gene: TRBJ2-1; abundance: .; v_gene: TRBV10-1; d_gene: TRBD2; CDR3aa: CASSARRESLNEQFF; CDR3nt: TGCGCCAGCAGTGCTCGGCGGGAGAGTCTCAATGAGCAGTTCTTC
j_gene: TRBJ1-1; abundance: .; v_gene: TRBV7-2; d_gene: .; CDR3aa: CASSNRGGNEAFF; CDR3nt: TGTGCCAGCAGCAATCGAGGGGGGAATGAAGCTTTCTTT
j_gene: TRBJ1-1; abundance: few; v_gene: TRBV27; d_gene: .; CDR3aa: CASSLSEIRNTEAFF; CDR3nt: TGTGCCAGCAGTTTATCGGAAATCAGAAACACTGAAGCTTTCTTT
j_gene: TRBJ1-3; abundance: .; v_gene: TRBV6-5; d_gene: .; CDR3aa: CASSYGGGGNTIYF; CDR3nt: TGTGCCAGCAGTTACGGGGGAGGCGGAAACACCATATATTTT
j_gene: TRBJ2-5; abundance: once; v_gene: TRBV5-1; d_gene: .; CDR3aa: CASSSTSQETQYF; CDR3nt: TGCGCCAGCAGCTCGACTAGCCAAGAGACCCAGTACTTC
j_gene: TRBJ2-1; abundance: .; v_gene: TRBV7-2; d_gene: .; CDR3aa: CASSLGRNYNEQFF; CDR3nt: TGTGCCAGCAGCTTAGGCAGGAACTACAATGAGCAGTTCTTC
j_gene: TRBJ2-2; abundance: few; v_gene: TRBV7-9; d_gene: TRBD2; CDR3aa: CASKRLAGAGELFF; CDR3nt: TGTGCCAGCAAGCGGCTAGCGGGAGCCGGGGAGCTGTTTTTT
j_gene: TRBJ1-1; abundance: few; v_gene: TRBV29-1; d_gene: TRBD1; CDR3aa: CSVEEETGGTEAFF; CDR3nt: TGCAGCGTTGAGGAGGAGACAGGGGGAACTGAAGCTTTCTTT
j_gene: TRBJ2-1; abundance: .; v_gene: TRBV7-2; d_gene: TRBD2; CDR3aa: CASRKRTSGSASSYNEQFF; CDR3nt: TGTGCCAGCAGGAAACGGACTAGCGGGAGCGCGAGCTCCTACAATGAGCAGTTCTTC
j_gene: TRBJ2-2; abundance: .; v_gene: TRBV18; d_gene: .; CDR3aa: CASSPLAYTGELFF; CDR3nt: TGTGCCAGCTCACCACTAGCGTACACCGGGGAGCTGTTTTTT